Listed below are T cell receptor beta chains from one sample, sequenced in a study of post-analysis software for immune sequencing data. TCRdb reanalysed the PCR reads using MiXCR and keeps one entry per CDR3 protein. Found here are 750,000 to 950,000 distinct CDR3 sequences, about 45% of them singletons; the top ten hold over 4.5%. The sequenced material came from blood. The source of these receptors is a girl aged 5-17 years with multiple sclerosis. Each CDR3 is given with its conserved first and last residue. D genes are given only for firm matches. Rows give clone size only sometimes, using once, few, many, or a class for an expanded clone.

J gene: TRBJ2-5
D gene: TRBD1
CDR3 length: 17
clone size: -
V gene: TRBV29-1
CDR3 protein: CSVERTADRVVGETQYF
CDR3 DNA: TGCAGCGTTGAAAGGACGGCTGACAGGGTAGTAGGAGAGACCCAGTACTTC

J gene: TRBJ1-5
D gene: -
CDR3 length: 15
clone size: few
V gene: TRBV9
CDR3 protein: CASSLGTGEGQPQHF
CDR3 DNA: TGTGCCAGCAGCCTTGGGACCGGCGAGGGACAGCCCCAGCATTTT

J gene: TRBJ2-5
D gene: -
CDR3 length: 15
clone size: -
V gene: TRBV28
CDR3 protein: CASSLSTLQQETQYF
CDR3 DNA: TGTGCCAGCAGTTTATCGACATTACAACAAGAGACCCAGTACTTC

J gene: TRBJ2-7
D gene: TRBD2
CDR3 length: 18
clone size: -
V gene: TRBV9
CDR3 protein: CASSSNPPSGRISYEQYF
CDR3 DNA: TGTGCCAGCAGCTCGAATCCTCCTAGCGGGAGGATCTCCTACGAGCAGTACTTC

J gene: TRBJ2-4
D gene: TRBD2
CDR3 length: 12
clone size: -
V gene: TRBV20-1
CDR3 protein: CSARGLKNIQYF
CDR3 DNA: TGCAGTGCTAGGGGACTAAAAAACATTCAGTACTTC

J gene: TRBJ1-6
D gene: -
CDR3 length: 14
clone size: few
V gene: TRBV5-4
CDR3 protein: CASSRDSTDSPLHF
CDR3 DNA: TGTGCCAGCAGTCGGGACTCCACGGACTCACCCCTCCACTTT

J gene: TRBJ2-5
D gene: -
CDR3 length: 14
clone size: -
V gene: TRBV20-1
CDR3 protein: CSASLWQGGETQYF
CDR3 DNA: TGCAGTGCTAGTTTATGGCAGGGTGGCGAGACCCAGTACTTC

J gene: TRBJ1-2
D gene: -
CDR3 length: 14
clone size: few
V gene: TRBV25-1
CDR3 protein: CASSERPDGYGYTF
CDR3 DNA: TGTGCCAGCAGTGAAAGACCGGACGGGTATGGCTACACCTTC

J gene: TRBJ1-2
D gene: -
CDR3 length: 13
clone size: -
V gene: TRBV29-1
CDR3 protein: CSVGRTGVHGYTF
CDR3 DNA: TGCAGCGTGGGACGAACAGGAGTCCATGGCTACACCTTC

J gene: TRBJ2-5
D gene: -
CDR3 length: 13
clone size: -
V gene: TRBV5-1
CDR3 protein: CASSFRPIETQYF
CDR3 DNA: TGCGCCAGCAGCTTCAGGCCGATTGAGACCCAGTACTTC

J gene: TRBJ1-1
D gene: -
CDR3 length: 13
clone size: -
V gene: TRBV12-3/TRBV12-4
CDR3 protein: CASGQGMNTEAFF
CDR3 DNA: TGTGCCAGCGGCCAGGGGATGAACACTGAAGCTTTCTTT

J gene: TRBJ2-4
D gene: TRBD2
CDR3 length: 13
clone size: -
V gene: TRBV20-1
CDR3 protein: CSATPGTSHIQYF
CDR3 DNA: TGCAGTGCCACCCCCGGGACTAGTCACATTCAGTACTTC

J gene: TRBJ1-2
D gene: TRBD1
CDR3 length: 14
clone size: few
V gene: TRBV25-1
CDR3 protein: CASVSSRGRRGYTF
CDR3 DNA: TGTGCCAGCGTTAGTTCCAGGGGGCGGCGTGGCTACACCTTC

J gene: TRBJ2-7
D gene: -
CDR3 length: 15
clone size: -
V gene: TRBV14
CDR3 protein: CASSDPPEGLYEQYF
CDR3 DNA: TGTGCCAGCAGCGATCCGCCCGAAGGGCTCTACGAGCAGTACTTC

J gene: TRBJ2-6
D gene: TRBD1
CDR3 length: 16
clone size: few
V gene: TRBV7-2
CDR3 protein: CASSYWDSSGANVLTF
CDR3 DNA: TGTGCCAGCAGCTATTGGGACAGCTCCGGGGCCAACGTCCTGACTTTC

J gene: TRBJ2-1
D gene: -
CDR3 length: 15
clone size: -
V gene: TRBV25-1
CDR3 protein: CASSGRLVGNNEQFF
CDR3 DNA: TGTGCCAGCAGTGGGCGACTAGTGGGAAACAATGAGCAGTTCTTC

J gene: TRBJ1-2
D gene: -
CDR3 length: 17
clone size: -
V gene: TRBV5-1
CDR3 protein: CASSASRDTIIPYGYTF
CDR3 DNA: TGCGCCAGCAGCGCCTCGCGGGACACTATTATCCCTTATGGCTACACCTTC

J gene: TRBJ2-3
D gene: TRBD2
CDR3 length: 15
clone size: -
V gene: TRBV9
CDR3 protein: CASSVAGGYINTQYF
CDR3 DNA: TGTGCCAGCAGCGTAGCGGGAGGGTACATAAATACGCAGTATTTT